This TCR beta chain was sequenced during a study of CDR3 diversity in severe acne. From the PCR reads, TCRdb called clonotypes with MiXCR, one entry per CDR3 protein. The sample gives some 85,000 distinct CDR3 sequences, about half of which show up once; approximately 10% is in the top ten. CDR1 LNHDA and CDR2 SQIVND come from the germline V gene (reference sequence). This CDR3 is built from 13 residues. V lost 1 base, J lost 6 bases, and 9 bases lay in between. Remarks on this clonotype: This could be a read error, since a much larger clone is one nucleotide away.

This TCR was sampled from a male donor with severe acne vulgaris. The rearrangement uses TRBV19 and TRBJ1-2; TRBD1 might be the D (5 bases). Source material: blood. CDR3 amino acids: CASSIVDKHGYTF. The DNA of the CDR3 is TGTGCCAGTAGTATAGTGGACAAGCATGGCTACACCTTC. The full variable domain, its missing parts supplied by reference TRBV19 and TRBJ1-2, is DGGITQSPKYLFRKEGQNVTLSCEQNLNHDAMYWYRQDPGQGLRLIYYSQIVNDFQKGDIAEGYSVSREKKESFPLTVTSAQKNPTAFYLCASSIVDKHGYTFGSGTRLTVV.